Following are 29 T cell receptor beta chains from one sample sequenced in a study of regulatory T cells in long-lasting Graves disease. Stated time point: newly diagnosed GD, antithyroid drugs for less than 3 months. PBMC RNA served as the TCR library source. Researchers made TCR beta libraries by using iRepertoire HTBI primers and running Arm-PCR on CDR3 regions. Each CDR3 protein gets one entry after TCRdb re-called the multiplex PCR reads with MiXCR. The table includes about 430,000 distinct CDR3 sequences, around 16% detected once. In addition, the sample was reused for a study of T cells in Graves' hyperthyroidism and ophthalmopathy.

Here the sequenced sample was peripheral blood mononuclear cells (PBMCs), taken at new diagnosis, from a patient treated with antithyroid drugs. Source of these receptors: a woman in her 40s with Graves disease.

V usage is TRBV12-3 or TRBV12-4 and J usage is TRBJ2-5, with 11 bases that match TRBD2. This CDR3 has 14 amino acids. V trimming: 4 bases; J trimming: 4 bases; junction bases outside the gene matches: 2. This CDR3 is CASSSSGGLETQYF. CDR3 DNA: TGTGCCAGCAGTTCTAGCGGGGGGCTAGAGACCCAGTACTTC.

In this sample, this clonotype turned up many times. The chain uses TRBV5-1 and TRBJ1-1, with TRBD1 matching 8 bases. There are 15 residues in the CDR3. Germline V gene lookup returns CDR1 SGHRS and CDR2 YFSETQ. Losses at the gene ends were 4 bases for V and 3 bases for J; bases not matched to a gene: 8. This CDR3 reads CASSRPDRGYTEAFF. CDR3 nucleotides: TGCGCCAGCAGCCGACCCGACAGGGGATACACTGAAGCTTTCTTT.

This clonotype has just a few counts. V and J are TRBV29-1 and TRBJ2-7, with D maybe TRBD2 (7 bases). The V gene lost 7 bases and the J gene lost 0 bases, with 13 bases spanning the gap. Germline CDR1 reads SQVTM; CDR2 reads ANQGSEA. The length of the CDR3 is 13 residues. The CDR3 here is CSAEGGDSYEQYF. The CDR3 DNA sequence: TGCAGCGCTGAGGGGGGGGACTCCTACGAGCAGTACTTC.

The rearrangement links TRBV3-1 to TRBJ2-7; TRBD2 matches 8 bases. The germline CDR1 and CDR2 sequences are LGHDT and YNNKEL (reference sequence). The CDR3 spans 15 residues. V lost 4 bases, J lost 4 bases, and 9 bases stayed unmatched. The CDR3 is CASSPSGLGPYEQYF. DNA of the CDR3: TGTGCCAGCAGCCCGTCGGGACTAGGACCTTACGAGCAGTACTTC.

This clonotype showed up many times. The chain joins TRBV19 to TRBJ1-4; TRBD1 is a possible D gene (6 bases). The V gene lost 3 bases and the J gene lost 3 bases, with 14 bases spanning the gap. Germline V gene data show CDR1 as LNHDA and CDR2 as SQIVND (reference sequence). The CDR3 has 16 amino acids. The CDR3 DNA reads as TGTGCCAGTAGTATTAGGGTGGGACACCCTAATGAAAAACTGTTTTTT. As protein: CASSIRVGHPNEKLFF.

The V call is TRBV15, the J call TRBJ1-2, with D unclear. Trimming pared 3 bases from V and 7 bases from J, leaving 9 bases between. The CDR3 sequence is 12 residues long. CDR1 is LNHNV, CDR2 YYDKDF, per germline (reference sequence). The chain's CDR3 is CATSSHKSGYTF. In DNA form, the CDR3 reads TGTGCCACCAGCAGTCACAAGTCTGGCTACACCTTC.

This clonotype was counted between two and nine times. The CDR3 protein is CASSQRRHTGSNIQYF. The CDR3, as DNA: TGTGCCAGCAGCCAACGTCGACATACCGGCTCGAACATTCAGTACTTC. This sequence joins TRBV3-1 and TRBJ2-4, with unresolved D. Germline CDR1 and CDR2: LGHDT and YNNKEL (reference sequence). CDR3 length: 16 amino acids. Trimming removed 2 bases from V and 7 bases from J, with 18 bases in between.

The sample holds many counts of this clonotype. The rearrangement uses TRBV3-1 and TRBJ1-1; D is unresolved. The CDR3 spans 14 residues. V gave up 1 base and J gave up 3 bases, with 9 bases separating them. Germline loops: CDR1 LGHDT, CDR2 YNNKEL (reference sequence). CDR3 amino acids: CASSQVSGDTEAFF. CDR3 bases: TGTGCCAGCAGCCAAGTATCAGGAGACACTGAAGCTTTCTTT. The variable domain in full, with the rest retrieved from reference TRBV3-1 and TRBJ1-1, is DTAVSQTPKYLVTQMGNDKSIKCEQNLGHDTMYWYKQDSKKFLKIMFSYNNKELIINETVPNRFSPKSPDKAHLNLHINSLELGDSAVYFCASSQVSGDTEAFFGQGTRLTVV.

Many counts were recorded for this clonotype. The CDR3 nucleotides read TGTGCCAGCAGTCGCAGACCTAGCCGCGATGAGCAGTTCTTC. It codes for CASSRRPSRDEQFF. This chain uses TRBV27 with TRBJ2-1; TRBD2 might be the D (5 bases). This CDR3 is 14 amino acids long. V shed 5 bases and J shed 8 bases, with 16 bases lying between them. Germline V lookup: CDR1 MNHEY, CDR2 SMNVEV (reference sequence).

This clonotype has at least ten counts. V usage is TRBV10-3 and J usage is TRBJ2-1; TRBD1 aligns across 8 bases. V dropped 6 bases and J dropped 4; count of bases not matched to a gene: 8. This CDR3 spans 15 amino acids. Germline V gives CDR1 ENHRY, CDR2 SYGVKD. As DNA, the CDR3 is TGTGCCATCAGCTCCAGGACAGGGCTTTACAATGAGCAGTTCTTC. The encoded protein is CAISSRTGLYNEQFF.

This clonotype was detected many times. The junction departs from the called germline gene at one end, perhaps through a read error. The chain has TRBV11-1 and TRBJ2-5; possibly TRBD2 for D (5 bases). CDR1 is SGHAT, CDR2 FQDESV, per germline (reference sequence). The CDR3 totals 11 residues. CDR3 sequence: CASSQRLAQVF. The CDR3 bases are TGTGCCAGCAGCCAACGTCTAGCTCAGGTCTTC.

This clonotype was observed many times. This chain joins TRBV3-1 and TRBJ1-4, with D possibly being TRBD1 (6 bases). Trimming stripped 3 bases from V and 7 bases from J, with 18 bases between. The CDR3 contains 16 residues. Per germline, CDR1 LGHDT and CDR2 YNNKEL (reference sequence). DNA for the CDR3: TGTGCCAGCAGCCAGGCTACAGGGCGGGTTGGTGAAAAACTGTTTTTT. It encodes CASSQATGRVGEKLFF.

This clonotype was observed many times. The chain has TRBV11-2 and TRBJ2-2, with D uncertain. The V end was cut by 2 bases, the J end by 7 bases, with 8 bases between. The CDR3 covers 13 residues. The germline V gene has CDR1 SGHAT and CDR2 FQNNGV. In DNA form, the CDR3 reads TGTGCCAGCAGCTTAAGTCTCAACGGGGAGCTGTTTTTT. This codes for CASSLSLNGELFF.

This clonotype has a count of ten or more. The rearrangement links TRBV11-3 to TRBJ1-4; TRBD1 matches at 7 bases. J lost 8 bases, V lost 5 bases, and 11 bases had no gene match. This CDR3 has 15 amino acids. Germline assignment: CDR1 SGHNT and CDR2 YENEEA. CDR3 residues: CASSRRQGLKEKLFF. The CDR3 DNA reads TGTGCCAGCAGCAGAAGACAGGGACTAAAAGAAAAACTGTTTTTT.

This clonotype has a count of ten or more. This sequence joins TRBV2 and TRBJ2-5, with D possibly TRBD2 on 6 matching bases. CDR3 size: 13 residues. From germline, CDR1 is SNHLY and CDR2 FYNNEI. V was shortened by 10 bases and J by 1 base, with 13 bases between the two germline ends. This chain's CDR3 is CATTTSSQETQYF. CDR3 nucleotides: TGTGCCACAACGACTAGTTCCCAAGAGACCCAGTACTTC.

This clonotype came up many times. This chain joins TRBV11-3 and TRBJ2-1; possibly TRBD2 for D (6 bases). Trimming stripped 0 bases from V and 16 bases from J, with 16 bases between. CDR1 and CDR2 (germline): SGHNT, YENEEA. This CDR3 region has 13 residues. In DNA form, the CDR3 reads TGTGCCAGCAGCTTAGACGGGGTCGGGAGCGAATTCTTC. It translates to CASSLDGVGSEFF. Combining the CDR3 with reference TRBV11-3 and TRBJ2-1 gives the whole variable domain EAGVVQSPRYKIIEKKQPVAFWCNPISGHNTLYWYLQNLGQGPELLIRYENEEAVDDSQLPKDRFSAERLKGVDSTLKIQPAELGDSAVYLCASSLDGVGSEFFGPGTRLTVL.

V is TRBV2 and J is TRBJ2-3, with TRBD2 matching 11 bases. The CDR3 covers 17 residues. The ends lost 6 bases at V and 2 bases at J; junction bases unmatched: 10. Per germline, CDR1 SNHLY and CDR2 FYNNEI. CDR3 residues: CASRRGSGRAATDTQYF. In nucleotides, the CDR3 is TGTGCCAGCAGGAGGGGTAGCGGGAGGGCCGCCACAGATACGCAGTATTTT. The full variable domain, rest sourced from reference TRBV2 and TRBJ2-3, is EPEVTQTPSHQVTQMGQEVILRCVPISNHLYFYWYRQILGQKVEFLVSFYNNEISEKSEIFDDQFSVERPDGSNFTLKIRSTKLEDSAMYFCASRRGSGRAATDTQYFGPGTRLTVL.

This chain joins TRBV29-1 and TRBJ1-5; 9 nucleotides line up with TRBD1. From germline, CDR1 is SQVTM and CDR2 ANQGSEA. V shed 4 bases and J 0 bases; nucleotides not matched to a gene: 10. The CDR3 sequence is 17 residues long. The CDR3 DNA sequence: TGCAGCGTTGTTCTTGGACAGGGGCCATATAGCAATCAGCCCCAGCATTTT. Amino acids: CSVVLGQGPYSNQPQHF. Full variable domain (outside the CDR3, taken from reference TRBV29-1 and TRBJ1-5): SAVISQKPSRDICQRGTSLTIQCQVDSQVTMMFWYRQQPGQSLTLIATANQGSEATYESGFVIDKFPISRPNLTFSTLTVSNMSPEDSSIYLCSVVLGQGPYSNQPQHFGDGTRLSIL.

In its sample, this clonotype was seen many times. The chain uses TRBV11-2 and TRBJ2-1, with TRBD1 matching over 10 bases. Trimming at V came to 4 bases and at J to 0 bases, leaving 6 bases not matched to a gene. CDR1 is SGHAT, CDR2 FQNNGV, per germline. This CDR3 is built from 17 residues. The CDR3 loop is CASSSPWTGGSYNEQFF. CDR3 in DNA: TGTGCCAGCAGCTCACCCTGGACAGGGGGCTCCTACAATGAGCAGTTCTTC.

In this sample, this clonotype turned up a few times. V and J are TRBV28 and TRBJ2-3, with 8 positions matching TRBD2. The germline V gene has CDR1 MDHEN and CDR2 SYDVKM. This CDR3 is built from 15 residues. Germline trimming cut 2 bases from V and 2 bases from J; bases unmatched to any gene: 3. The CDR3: CASSLQRGSTDTQYF. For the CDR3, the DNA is TGTGCCAGCAGTTTACAGCGGGGGTCCACAGATACGCAGTATTTT. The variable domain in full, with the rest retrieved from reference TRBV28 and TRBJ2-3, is DVKVTQSSRYLVKRTGEKVFLECVQDMDHENMFWYRQDPGLGLRLIYFSYDVKMKEKGDIPEGYSVSREKKERFSLILESASTNQTSMYLCASSLQRGSTDTQYFGPGTRLTVL.

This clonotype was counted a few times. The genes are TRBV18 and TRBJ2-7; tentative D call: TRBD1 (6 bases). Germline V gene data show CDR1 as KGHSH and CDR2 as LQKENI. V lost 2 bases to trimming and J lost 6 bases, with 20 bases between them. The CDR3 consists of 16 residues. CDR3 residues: CASSPAGVGLFREQYF. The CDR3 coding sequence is TGTGCCAGCTCACCAGCAGGGGTAGGGCTCTTCCGCGAGCAGTACTTC.

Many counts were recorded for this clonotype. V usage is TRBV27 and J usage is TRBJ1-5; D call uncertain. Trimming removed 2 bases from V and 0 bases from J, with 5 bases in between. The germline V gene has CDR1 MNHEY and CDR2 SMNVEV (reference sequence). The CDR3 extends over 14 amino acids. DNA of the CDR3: TGTGCCAGCAGTTTAGGCAGTAGCAATCAGCCCCAGCATTTT. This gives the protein CASSLGSSNQPQHF.

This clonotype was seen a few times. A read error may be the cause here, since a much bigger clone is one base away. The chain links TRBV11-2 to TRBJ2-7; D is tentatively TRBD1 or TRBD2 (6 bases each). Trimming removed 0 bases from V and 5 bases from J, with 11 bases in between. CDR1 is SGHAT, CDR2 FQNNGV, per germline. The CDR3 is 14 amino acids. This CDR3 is CASSLDGGEDEQYV. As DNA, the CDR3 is TGTGCCAGCAGCTTAGACGGGGGCGAGGACGAGCAGTACGTC.

CDR3 in amino acids: CASSLRPGSKNGYTF. The CDR3 bases are TGCGCCAGCAGCCTACGGCCAGGGAGTAAGAATGGCTACACCTTC. V and J are TRBV5-1 and TRBJ1-2, with D possibly matching TRBD1 (5 bases). Trimming took 4 bases from V and 6 from J, leaving 19 bases between them. This CDR3 is 15 amino acids long. Germline-derived CDR1 and CDR2 are SGHRS and YFSETQ.

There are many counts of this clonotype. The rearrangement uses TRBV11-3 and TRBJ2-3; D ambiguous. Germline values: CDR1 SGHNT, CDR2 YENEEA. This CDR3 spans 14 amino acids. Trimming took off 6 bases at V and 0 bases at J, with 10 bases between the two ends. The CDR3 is CASSPTPSTDTQYF. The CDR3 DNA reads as TGTGCCAGCAGTCCAACGCCCAGCACAGATACGCAGTATTTT.

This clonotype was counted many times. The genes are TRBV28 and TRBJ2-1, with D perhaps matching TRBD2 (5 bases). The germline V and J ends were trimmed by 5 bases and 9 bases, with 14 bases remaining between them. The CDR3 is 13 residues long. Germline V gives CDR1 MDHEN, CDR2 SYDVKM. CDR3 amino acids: CASSPQSGGEQFF. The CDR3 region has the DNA TGTGCCAGCAGTCCCCAATCAGGAGGTGAGCAGTTCTTC.

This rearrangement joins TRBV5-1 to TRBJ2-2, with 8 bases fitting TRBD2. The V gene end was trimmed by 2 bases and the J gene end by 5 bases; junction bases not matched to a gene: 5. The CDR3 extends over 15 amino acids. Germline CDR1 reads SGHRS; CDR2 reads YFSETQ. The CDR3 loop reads CASSLRGGATGELFF. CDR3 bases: TGCGCCAGCAGCTTACGGGGGGGCGCAACCGGGGAGCTGTTTTTT.

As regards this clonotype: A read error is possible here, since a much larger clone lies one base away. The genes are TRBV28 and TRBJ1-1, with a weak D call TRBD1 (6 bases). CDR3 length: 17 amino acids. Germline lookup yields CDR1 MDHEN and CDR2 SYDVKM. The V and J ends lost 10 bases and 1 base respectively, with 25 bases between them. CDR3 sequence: CATGGRVGEGENTEAFF. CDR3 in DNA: TGTGCCACCGGTGGGAGGGTAGGGGAGGGGGAGAACACTGAAGCTTTCTTT.

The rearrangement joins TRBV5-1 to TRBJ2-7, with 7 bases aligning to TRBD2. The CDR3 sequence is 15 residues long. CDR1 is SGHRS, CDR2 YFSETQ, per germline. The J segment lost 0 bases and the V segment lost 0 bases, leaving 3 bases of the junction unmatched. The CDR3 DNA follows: TGCGCCAGCAGCTTGGCTAGCGGAATCTCCTACGAGCAGTACTTC. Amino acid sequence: CASSLASGISYEQYF.